A single sample is the source of the 7 T cell receptor beta chains below, sequenced in a study of blood T cell repertoires in COVID-19. Sequencing was performed with immunoSEQ multiplex PCR; in TCRdb, only in-frame clones are kept and a portion is missing. Of 65,000 to 100,000 clones listed, more than 80% are singletons. Sequencing was done on a sample of peripheral blood. These TCRs come from a human donor in a cohort sampled during active COVID-19.

This chain links TRBV6-6 with TRBJ1-2; 7 bases match TRBD1. The CDR3 extends over 14 amino acids. CDR1 is MNHNY, CDR2 SVGAGI, per germline (reference sequence). J was trimmed by 2 bases and V by 4 bases; bases with no gene match: 4. The CDR3, as DNA: TGTGCCAGCAGTTCACGACAGGGAAACTATGGCTACACCTTC. Translating gives CASSSRQGNYGYTF.

The chain carries TRBV5-1 and TRBJ1-1; TRBD1 agrees at 8 bases. J was trimmed by 5 bases and V by 0 bases; bases with no gene match: 6. CDR1 SGHRS and CDR2 YFSETQ come from the germline V gene. This CDR3 is 15 amino acids long. CDR3 sequence: CASSLGTGRGTEAFF. As DNA, the CDR3 is TGCGCCAGCAGCTTGGGGACAGGGAGGGGTACTGAAGCTTTCTTT.

The chain has TRBV11-2 and TRBJ2-7; possibly TRBD1 for D (6 bases). The V and J ends lost 4 bases and 1 base respectively, with 14 bases between them. Germline assignment: CDR1 SGHAT and CDR2 FQNNGV. This CDR3 spans 15 amino acids. The CDR3 DNA is TGTGCCAGCAGCTCCTTCCGGGACACGTCCTACGAGCAGTACTTC. It encodes CASSSFRDTSYEQYF.

DNA of the CDR3: TGTGCCAGCAGCCAATTAGGGACAGATTACGAGCAGTACTTC. Its protein is CASSQLGTDYEQYF. The V call is TRBV3-1 (or the pseudogene TRBV3-2), the J call TRBJ2-7, with 7 bases aligning to TRBD1. Germline assignment: CDR1 LGHDT and CDR2 YNNKEL (reference sequence). V lost 2 bases and J lost 4; bases outside the gene matches: 5. This CDR3 contains 14 residues.

This sequence joins TRBV6-5 and TRBJ1-2; TRBD1 matches at 7 bases. This CDR3 has 14 amino acids. With 6 bases clipped from V and 8 bases from J, the junction kept 12 bases outside the gene matches. CDR1 MNHEY and CDR2 SVGAGI come from the germline V gene. The CDR3 DNA is TGTGCCAGCAGCCGACCCGGACAGGCAAAAGGCTACACCTTC. Translated, it gives CASSRPGQAKGYTF.

The J gene is TRBJ1-5, the V gene TRBV6-5; D is possibly TRBD1 (6 bases). V was cut by 7 bases and J by 1 base, with 8 bases left in between. The CDR3 is 13 amino acids. The germline gives CDR1 MNHEY, CDR2 SVGAGI. CDR3: CASKGVSNQPQHF. In DNA form, the CDR3 reads TGTGCCAGCAAGGGGGTCAGCAATCAGCCCCAGCATTTT.

The rearrangement joins TRBV19 to TRBJ1-3, with D tentatively TRBD1 (5 bases). Deletions cut 7 bases from V and 0 bases from J, with 10 bases between. Germline CDR1 reads LNHDA; CDR2 reads SQIVND (reference sequence). CDR3 length: 14 amino acids. CDR3 in amino acids: CASTHRSSGNTIYF. The DNA of the CDR3 is TGTGCCAGTACCCACAGGAGCTCTGGAAACACCATATATTTT.